This is a list of T cell receptor beta chains from one sample in a study of T cell responses to AZD1222 COVID-19 vaccine. The assay was immunoSEQ multiplex PCR, and TCRdb's table has in-frame clones only and misses some. The sample shows around 110,000 clones, roughly 88% of them seen only once. Material: peripheral blood, obtained on day 0 of MenACWY control vaccination. These receptors came from an adult in good health. CDR3s include the opening cysteine and the closing phenylalanine or tryptophan. The order of the fields is D gene, J gene, V gene, clone size, CDR3 protein, CDR3 DNA. D genes are given only for firm matches. Expanded clones are given a class, and other clones once, few, many or no size at all.

>TRBD2|TRBJ2-1|TRBV7-8|NA
CASSLRTSGGRNYNEQFF
TGTGCCAGCAGCTTGCGGACTAGCGGGGGGAGGAACTACAATGAGCAGTTCTTC
>TRBD1|TRBJ2-7|TRBV5-1|NA
CASSTGTGNIYEQYF
TGCGCCAGCAGCACCGGGACAGGGAATATCTACGAGCAGTACTTC
>NA|TRBJ1-2|TRBV11-2|NA
CASSLISGAGGYTF
TGTGCCAGCAGCTTAATTTCGGGTGCTGGAGGCTACACCTTC
>TRBD1|TRBJ1-6|TRBV5-8|NA
CASSLRPLTGPTYNSPLHF
TGTGCCAGCAGCTTGCGTCCTTTGACAGGGCCCACCTATAATTCACCCCTCCACTTT
>NA|TRBJ1-1|TRBV5-1|once
CASSLVAGTNTEAFF
TGCGCCAGCAGCTTGGTCGCAGGAACGAACACTGAAGCTTTCTTT
>NA|TRBJ1-5|TRBV7-9|once
CASSLDLLGQPQHF
TGTGCCAGCAGCTTGGACCTTCTCGGACAGCCCCAGCATTTT
>NA|TRBJ2-5|TRBV7-2|NA
CASSLAGGAETQYF
TGTGCCAGCAGCTTAGCGGGCGGGGCCGAGACCCAGTACTTC
>NA|TRBJ1-5|TRBV28|NA
CASRPRATSNQPQHF
TGTGCCAGCAGACCTCGCGCCACCAGCAATCAGCCCCAGCATTTT
>TRBD2|TRBJ2-3|TRBV7-2|few
CASSETSGASTDTQYF
TGTGCCAGCAGCGAGACTAGCGGGGCAAGCACAGATACGCAGTATTTT
>TRBD2|TRBJ2-1|TRBV5-1|NA
CASSLGLPLNEQFF
TGCGCCAGCAGCCTGGGACTACCTCTCAATGAGCAGTTCTTC
>NA|TRBJ1-2|TRBV20-1|NA
CSASAGYGYTF
TGCAGTGCTAGTGCAGGGTATGGCTACACCTTC
>TRBD1|TRBJ2-7|TRBV12-3/TRBV12-4|NA
CASSQTGIGQYF
TGTGCCAGCAGTCAGACAGGGATAGGGCAGTACTTC
>TRBD2|TRBJ2-4|TRBV6-2/TRBV6-3|NA
CASSFLGGGRGIQYF
TGTGCCAGCAGTTTCCTCGGTGGGGGGAGGGGCATTCAGTACTTC
>NA|TRBJ1-5|TRBV9|NA
CASSVGSRDQPQHF
TGTGCCAGCAGCGTAGGGTCCAGGGACCAGCCCCAGCATTTT
>TRBD2|TRBJ2-3|TRBV6-5|NA
CASTPSGGTDTQYF
TGTGCCAGCACCCCTAGCGGGGGCACAGATACGCAGTATTTT
>TRBD2|TRBJ2-3|TRBV29-1|NA
CSVESGGAETQYF
TGCAGCGTTGAAAGCGGGGGGGCGGAAACGCAGTATTTT
>TRBD2|TRBJ2-7|TRBV18|NA
CASSPGQAGGPYEQYF
TGTGCCAGCTCACCAGGTCAAGCGGGGGGTCCCTACGAGCAGTACTTC
>TRBD1|TRBJ2-7|TRBV7-9|NA
CASSSKWLGQGAEEQYF
TGTGCCAGCAGCTCCAAATGGCTAGGACAGGGGGCAGAGGAGCAGTACTTC
>NA|TRBJ2-3|TRBV5-1|NA
CASSSSGISGTDTQYF
TGCGCCAGCAGCTCCTCGGGGATTAGCGGAACAGATACGCAGTATTTT
>NA|TRBJ1-5|TRBV11-2|NA
CASSSPNGQPQHF
TGTGCCAGCAGCTCCCCTAATGGGCAGCCCCAGCATTTT
>NA|TRBJ1-2|TRBV5-1|NA
CASSLAPVDGLNYGYTF
TGCGCCAGCAGCTTGGCCCCGGTGGACGGACTCAACTATGGCTACACCTTC
>NA|TRBJ1-1|TRBV13|NA
CASSGRGYTEAFF
TGTGCCAGCAGTGGGCGCGGGTACACTGAAGCTTTCTTT
>NA|TRBJ2-5|TRBV7-9|NA
CASSLAGGGETQYF
TGTGCCAGCAGCTTAGCTGGGGGCGGAGAGACCCAGTACTTC
>NA|TRBJ1-1|TRBV28|NA
CASSLPQRTTEAFF
TGTGCCAGCAGCCTCCCACAAAGGACCACTGAAGCTTTCTTT
>NA|TRBJ1-4|TRBV19|NA
CASSTGQLPEKLFF
TGTGCCAGTAGTACAGGACAGCTTCCCGAAAAACTGTTTTTT
>NA|TRBJ1-1|TRBV5-4|NA
CASSPPKQGPTEAFF
TGTGCCAGCAGCCCCCCGAAACAGGGCCCCACTGAAGCTTTCTTT
>NA|TRBJ1-2|TRBV6-5|NA
CASRRSYGYTF
TGTGCCAGCAGGAGGTCCTATGGCTACACCTTC
>TRBD1|TRBJ2-3|TRBV5-1|once
CASSPGQGADTQYF
TGCGCCAGCAGCCCAGGACAGGGGGCGGATACGCAGTATTTT
>NA|TRBJ1-4|TRBV4-3|NA
CASSQALGATNEKLFF
TGCGCCAGCAGCCAAGCCCTCGGGGCAACTAATGAAAAACTGTTTTTT
>NA|TRBJ2-5|TRBV30|NA
CAWSPRETQYF
TGTGCCTGGAGTCCGAGAGAGACCCAGTACTTC
>NA|TRBJ2-7|TRBV19|NA
CASSPTRDGTYEQYF
TGTGCCAGTAGTCCCACCCGAGACGGGACCTACGAGCAGTACTTC